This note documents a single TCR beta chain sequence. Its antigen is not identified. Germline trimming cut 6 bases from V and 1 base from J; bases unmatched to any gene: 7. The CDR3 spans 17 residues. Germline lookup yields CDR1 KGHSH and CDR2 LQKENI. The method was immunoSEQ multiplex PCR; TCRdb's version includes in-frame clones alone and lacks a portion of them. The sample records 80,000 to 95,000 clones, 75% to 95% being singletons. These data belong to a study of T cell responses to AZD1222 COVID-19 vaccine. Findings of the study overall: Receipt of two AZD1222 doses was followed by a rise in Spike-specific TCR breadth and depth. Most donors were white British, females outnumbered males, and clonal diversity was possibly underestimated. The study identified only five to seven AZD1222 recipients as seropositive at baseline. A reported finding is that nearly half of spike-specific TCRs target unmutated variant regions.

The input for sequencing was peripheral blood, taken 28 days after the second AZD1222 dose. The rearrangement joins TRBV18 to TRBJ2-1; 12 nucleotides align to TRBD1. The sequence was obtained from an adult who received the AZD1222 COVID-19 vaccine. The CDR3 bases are TGTGCCAGCTCGAAGTGGGGACAGGGGGCTTCCTACAATGAGCAGTTCTTC. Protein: CASSKWGQGASYNEQFF.